Presented here are 22 T cell receptor beta chains from one specimen sequenced in a study of cytomegalovirus exposure and HLA in healthy donors. Clones were read by immunoSEQ multiplex PCR, and TCRdb kept only the in-frame ones, dropping some. The sample lists 200,000 to 250,000 clones, roughly nine tenths seen once, with around 13% in the top ten. Material for sequencing was PBMCs. These receptors were collected from a man younger than 30 in good health and CMV-seropositive.

V is TRBV10-3 and J is TRBJ1-5, with D unclear. The CDR3 sequence is 12 residues long. Germline V CDR1 and CDR2: ENHRY, SYGVKD. V was pared by 5 bases and J by 4 bases, with 6 bases between. The CDR3 here is CAISPGNQPQHF. The CDR3 DNA is TGTGCCATCAGTCCGGGGAATCAGCCCCAGCATTTT.

This chain links TRBV2 with TRBJ2-7; D perhaps matches TRBD1 (7 bases). This CDR3 is 15 amino acids long. Germline assignment: CDR1 SNHLY and CDR2 FYNNEI. Trimming removed 1 base from V and 4 bases from J, with 14 bases in between. This CDR3 is CASSEGDRDWYEQYF. CDR3 DNA sequence: TGTGCCAGCAGTGAAGGAGACAGGGACTGGTACGAGCAGTACTTC.

V is TRBV7-3 and J is TRBJ2-3; perhaps TRBD1 as D (6 bases). The ends were cut back, 5 bases at V and 0 bases at J, with 12 bases in the middle. In germline, CDR1 is SGHTA, CDR2 FQGTGA. CDR3 length: 15 residues. In DNA form, the CDR3 reads TGTGCCAGCAGCCCGACAGGTTCCAGCACAGATACGCAGTATTTT. This codes for CASSPTGSSTDTQYF.

The rearrangement joins TRBV4-1 to TRBJ1-1; D unresolved. V lost 4 bases, J lost 6 bases, and 15 bases lay in between. CDR1 and CDR2 from the germline V gene are MGHRA and YSYEKL. There are 14 residues in the CDR3. The CDR3 is CASSPISGNPEAFF. DNA of the CDR3: TGCGCCAGCAGCCCCATCTCAGGAAATCCTGAAGCTTTCTTT.

The chain couples TRBV6-5 to TRBJ2-3, with D tentatively TRBD2 (6 bases). CDR1 and CDR2 (germline): MNHEY, SVGAGI. V gave up 4 bases and J gave up 2 bases, with 7 bases separating them. The CDR3 contains 13 residues. CDR3 in DNA: TGTGCCAGCAGTTTAGCGGCCACAGATACGCAGTATTTT. It yields the protein CASSLAATDTQYF.

The J gene is TRBJ2-3, the V gene TRBV6-1; D call uncertain. V was pared by 0 bases and J by 3 bases, with 4 bases between. Germline V gene lookup returns CDR1 MNHNS and CDR2 SASEGT. The length of the CDR3 is 13 residues. CDR3 region: CASSEAPTDTQYF. CDR3 in DNA: TGTGCCAGCAGTGAAGCGCCAACAGATACGCAGTATTTT.

The rearrangement links TRBV7-9 to TRBJ1-2; D possibly corresponds to TRBD1 (6 bases). This CDR3 contains 15 residues. Trimming shortened V by 4 bases and J by 6 bases, and 18 bases separated the two germline ends. Germline-derived CDR1 and CDR2 are SEHNR and FQNEAQ (reference sequence). CDR3 sequence: CASSSVGGRGDGYTF. DNA of the CDR3: TGTGCCAGCAGCTCCGTCGGGGGGCGCGGAGATGGCTACACCTTC.

The V call is TRBV5-6, the J call TRBJ1-2; 7 bases map to TRBD1. The germline CDR1 and CDR2 sequences are SGHDT and YYEEEE. The CDR3 sequence is 15 residues long. Trimming at V came to 0 bases and at J to 4 bases, leaving 6 bases not matched to a gene. The CDR3 nucleotides read TGTGCCAGCAGCTTGGGACAGGGACGGTCCTATGGCTACACCTTC. Translation: CASSLGQGRSYGYTF.

The chain links TRBV5-6 to TRBJ2-7; a weak D match, TRBD1 (6 bases). This CDR3 is built from 13 residues. Germline CDR1 is SGHDT and CDR2 is YYEEEE. V was shortened by 3 bases and J by 6 bases, with 13 bases between the two germline ends. CDR3: CASSWGLGLEQYF. The CDR3 DNA is TGTGCCAGCAGCTGGGGGCTGGGGCTCGAGCAGTACTTC.

This clone was seen only once. The chain uses TRBV6-6 and TRBJ2-7; 7 nucleotides agree with TRBD2. The CDR3 has 13 amino acids. Losses at the gene ends were 7 bases for V and 6 bases for J; bases not matched to a gene: 9. Germline CDR1 and CDR2: MNHNY and SVGAGI (reference sequence). The CDR3 here is CASNPGGLFEQYF. The DNA for the CDR3 is TGTGCCAGCAACCCGGGAGGCCTTTTCGAGCAGTACTTC.

This clone was found once. The chain is built from TRBV6-1 and TRBJ2-7, with 12 bases fitting TRBD1. V lost 2 bases and J lost 1; bases outside the gene matches: 9. This CDR3 has 18 residues. From germline, CDR1 is MNHNS and CDR2 SASEGT. Here the CDR3 reads CASSERRGTGGYSYEQYF. In DNA, the CDR3 is TGTGCCAGCAGTGAAAGAAGAGGGACAGGGGGCTATTCCTACGAGCAGTACTTC.

This clone was seen just once. This chain connects TRBV13 to TRBJ2-5, with D possibly being TRBD2 (6 bases). The CDR3 is made up of 16 amino acids. Germline CDR1 and CDR2: PRHDT and FYEKMQ (reference sequence). With 3 bases removed from V and 3 bases from J, the gap between germline ends came to 17 bases. The CDR3 region has the DNA TGTGCCAGCAGCTTCTACGGGCGGGCGGGAAAAGAGACCCAGTACTTC. As protein: CASSFYGRAGKETQYF. Using reference TRBV13 and TRBJ2-5 for the parts outside the CDR3, the full variable domain is AAGVIQSPRHLIKEKRETATLKCYPIPRHDTVYWYQQGPGQDPQFLISFYEKMQSDKGSIPDRFSAQQFSDYHSELNMSSLELGDSALYFCASSFYGRAGKETQYFGPGTRLLVL.

The gene calls are TRBV5-1 and TRBJ2-2; TRBD2 matches 11 bases. V dropped 1 base and J dropped 4; count of bases not matched to a gene: 9. This CDR3 is built from 18 residues. Per the germline V gene, CDR1 is SGHRS and CDR2 is YFSETQ. As DNA, the CDR3 is TGCGCCAGCAGCTTGTATACTAGCGGGAGTATTAGCACCGGGGAGCTGTTTTTT. Amino acids: CASSLYTSGSISTGELFF.

This chain links TRBV15 with TRBJ1-5; D is possibly TRBD1 (5 bases). In germline, CDR1 is LNHNV, CDR2 YYDKDF (reference sequence). Trimming took off 0 bases at V and 9 bases at J, with 21 bases between the two ends. CDR3 size: 17 residues. This chain's CDR3 is CATSRDLAQAPLGPQHF. The DNA for the CDR3 is TGTGCCACCAGCAGAGATTTGGCACAGGCGCCCCTTGGGCCCCAGCATTTT.

This sequence joins TRBV10-3 and TRBJ2-5, with TRBD1 matching over 8 bases. The V gene end was trimmed by 5 bases and the J gene end by 1 base; junction bases not matched to a gene: 3. CDR1 ENHRY and CDR2 SYGVKD come from the germline V gene. This CDR3 is built from 14 residues. CDR3 nucleotides: TGTGCCATCAGTTCGACAGGGGTCCAAGAGACCCAGTACTTC. This translates into CAISSTGVQETQYF.

This chain links TRBV5-1 with TRBJ2-1; 9 positions match TRBD2. Per the germline V gene, CDR1 is SGHRS and CDR2 is YFSETQ. The CDR3 runs 18 residues. The junction had 8 bases not matched to a gene; V was cut back by 1 base and J by 0 bases. The CDR3: CASSLRLLAGSSYNEQFF. The CDR3 nucleotides are TGCGCCAGCAGCTTGAGGTTGCTAGCGGGGAGCTCCTACAATGAGCAGTTCTTC.

This clone was counted a few times. The V and J genes are TRBV19 and TRBJ2-1, with 12 bases aligning to TRBD1. From germline, CDR1 is LNHDA and CDR2 SQIVND (reference sequence). With V trimmed by 3 bases and J by 7 bases, 10 bases remained unmatched. This CDR3 has 17 residues. Here the CDR3 reads CASSMRGQGAMKNEQFF. Here the CDR3 DNA reads TGTGCCAGTAGTATGAGGGGACAGGGGGCTATGAAGAATGAGCAGTTCTTC.

The chain carries TRBV19 and TRBJ2-2; D unresolved. Trimming cost V 4 bases and J 4 bases, with 7 bases left between them. This CDR3 region has 13 residues. Germline lookup yields CDR1 LNHDA and CDR2 SQIVND (reference sequence). CDR3 bases: TGTGCCAGTAGTAGATGGACCACCGGGGAGCTGTTTTTT. Its translation is CASSRWTTGELFF.

J is TRBJ2-2 and V is TRBV5-4, with D hard to call. The CDR3 consists of 12 residues. The germline V gene has CDR1 SGHNT and CDR2 YYREEE (reference sequence). Between the trimmed V and J ends, which lost 2 bases and 5 bases, there was a span of 4 bases. CDR3 loop: CASSFQTGELFF. The CDR3 bases are TGTGCCAGCAGCTTTCAAACCGGGGAGCTGTTTTTT.

This clone has more than one count but fewer than ten. This rearrangement joins TRBV6-4 to TRBJ2-6; a possible D gene is TRBD1 (5 bases). Between the trimmed V and J ends, which lost 2 bases and 3 bases, there was a span of 5 bases. The CDR3 is 14 amino acids. Germline CDR1 and CDR2: MRHNA and SNTAGT. CDR3 nucleotides: TGTGCCAGCAGTGACAGGGGTGGGGCCAACGTCCTGACTTTC. Protein product: CASSDRGGANVLTF.

The chain couples TRBV4-1 to TRBJ1-1; D is undetermined. With 1 base removed from V and 3 bases from J, the gap between germline ends came to 9 bases. The CDR3 consists of 14 residues. Germline CDR1 reads MGHRA; CDR2 reads YSYEKL. The CDR3 DNA reads as TGCGCCAGCAGCCAAGGTTACGGGTACACTGAAGCTTTCTTT. It encodes CASSQGYGYTEAFF.

The chain has TRBV20-1 and TRBJ2-1, with a possible D match to TRBD2 (7 bases). The ends were cut back, 2 bases at V and 13 bases at J, with 12 bases in the middle. The V gene's germline CDR1 is DFQATT and CDR2 SNEGSKA (reference sequence). There are 11 residues in the CDR3. The CDR3 protein is CSARMGGLQFF. For the CDR3, the DNA is TGCAGTGCTAGAATGGGGGGGCTTCAGTTCTTC.